This TCR beta chain was found in a study of blood T cell repertoires in COVID-19. Only in-frame clones appear in the TCRdb table, and some are missing; sequencing was by immunoSEQ multiplex PCR. The sample carries 250,000 to 350,000 clones, approximately 83% recorded once. Trimming removed 3 bases from V and 0 bases from J, with 10 bases in between. CDR3 size: 15 residues. CDR1 is SGDLS and CDR2 is YYNGEE in the germline V gene. This rearrangement joins TRBV9 to TRBJ1-3; possibly TRBD1 for D (5 bases). Sequencing was performed on PBMCs or T cells enriched from blood (not recorded which). The TCR comes from a woman in her twenties or thirties who had recovered from COVID-19. This chain's CDR3 is CASSEGPSSGNTIYF. CDR3 coding DNA: TGTGCCAGCAGCGAGGGGCCAAGCTCTGGAAACACCATATATTTT.